The 27 T cell receptor beta chains listed next were all sequenced from one sample in a study of T cell responses to AZD1222 COVID-19 vaccine. Data came from immunoSEQ multiplex PCR; TCRdb stores just in-frame clones and leaves some out. Found here are approximately 60,000 clones, about 79% of them singletons; the top ten hold around 18%. This sample comprised peripheral blood, obtained on day 0 of AZD1222 vaccination. These receptors were obtained from an adult in good health.

The V and J genes are TRBV11-2 and TRBJ2-7; D is ambiguous. The CDR3 is 15 amino acids. CDR1 and CDR2 (germline): SGHAT, FQNNGV. V lost 2 bases and J 1 base, leaving 12 bases between the germline ends. This chain's CDR3 is CASSLSSGGSYEQYF. CDR3 nucleotide sequence: TGTGCCAGCAGCTTAAGCAGTGGCGGTTCCTACGAGCAGTACTTC.

This clone was counted once. The CDR3 protein is CASSLEGLGSYEQYF. The CDR3 bases are TGTGCCAGCAGTCTAGAGGGACTAGGGTCCTACGAGCAGTACTTC. The rearrangement uses TRBV6-2 or TRBV6-3 and TRBJ2-7; 8 bases agree with TRBD2. Germline V gene sequence: CDR1 MNHEY, CDR2 SVGEGT. The CDR3 is made up of 15 amino acids. Unmatched junction bases numbered 7, after V lost 5 bases and J lost 1 base.

V usage is TRBV15 and J usage is TRBJ1-4; D may be TRBD1 (5 bases). V was clipped by 1 base and J by 3 bases, with 12 bases between them. The CDR3 length is 16 residues. Germline CDR1 LNHNV, CDR2 YYDKDF (reference sequence). CDR3 nucleotide sequence: TGTGCCACCAGCAGAGGAAGACAGCCCCCTAATGAAAAACTGTTTTTT. It yields the protein CATSRGRQPPNEKLFF.

The chain has TRBV18 and TRBJ1-1; D possibly corresponds to TRBD1 (6 bases). CDR3 length: 14 amino acids. Germline V gene data show CDR1 as KGHSH and CDR2 as LQKENI. V was clipped by 6 bases and J by 3 bases, with 14 bases between them. The CDR3, as DNA: TGTGCCAGCTCGCTCGACAGGCCCTACACTGAAGCTTTCTTT. It specifies CASSLDRPYTEAFF.

V gene TRBV4-3 combines with J gene TRBJ1-5; no clear D. Germline CDR1 and CDR2: LGHNA and YSLEER. The CDR3 is made up of 15 amino acids. V gave up 4 bases and J gave up 3 bases, with 13 bases separating them. The CDR3 is CASSLEWVLNQPQHF. The CDR3 nucleotides read TGCGCCAGCAGCCTAGAATGGGTTCTCAATCAGCCCCAGCATTTT.

This clone was found once. The gene calls are TRBV7-2 and TRBJ2-1; D not resolved. V was clipped by 3 bases and J by 9 bases, with 6 bases between them. The germline V gene has CDR1 SGHTA and CDR2 FQGNSA. This CDR3 has 11 residues. The CDR3 bases are TGTGCCAGCAGCTTTTCCTTTGAGCAGTTCTTC. This codes for CASSFSFEQFF.

CDR3 loop: CASRDRVGEQYV. DNA for the CDR3: TGCGCCTCGAGGGACAGGGTGGGCGAGCAGTACGTC. The chain combines TRBV23-1 with TRBJ2-7, with 9 bases fitting TRBD1. TRBV23-1 is an open reading frame whose function is uncertain. The CDR3 runs 12 residues. V shed 11 bases and J 6 bases; nucleotides not matched to a gene: 8.

J is TRBJ1-1 and V is TRBV12-3 or TRBV12-4; no clear D. Trimming shortened V by 2 bases and J by 1 base, and 5 bases separated the two germline ends. This CDR3 has 13 residues. The CDR3: CASSLMENTEAFF. DNA for the CDR3: TGTGCCAGCAGTTTAATGGAGAACACTGAAGCTTTCTTT.

The chain uses TRBV9 and TRBJ2-1; 7 bases are a match to TRBD1. After removal of 2 bases from V and 7 bases from J, the junction contained 9 bases not matched to a gene. CDR1 is SGDLS and CDR2 is YYNGEE in the germline V gene. The CDR3 is 15 residues long. The CDR3 reads CASSVSDRVKNEQFF. The CDR3 nucleotides are TGTGCCAGCAGCGTCTCCGACAGGGTCAAAAATGAGCAGTTCTTC.

This chain connects TRBV5-5 to TRBJ2-2; 8 nucleotides line up with TRBD2. Germline V lookup: CDR1 SGHKS, CDR2 YYEKEE (reference sequence). The CDR3 length is 16 residues. V shed 0 bases, J shed 2 bases, and the junction held 3 bases outside the gene matches. CDR3 nucleotide sequence: TGTGCCAGCAGCTTGGGACTAGCGTTAAACACCGGGGAGCTGTTTTTT. Protein: CASSLGLALNTGELFF.

The chain links TRBV19 to TRBJ1-3; D not certain. The CDR3 is 15 residues long. Germline V lookup: CDR1 LNHDA, CDR2 SQIVND (reference sequence). V was trimmed by 3 bases and J by 5 bases, leaving 14 bases between them. The CDR3 coding sequence is TGTGCCAGTAGTATTTCACGGACCGGGCGAAACACCATATATTTT. Amino acids: CASSISRTGRNTIYF.

The chain recombines TRBV6-1 with TRBJ2-2; 8 bases fit TRBD2. In germline, CDR1 is MNHNS, CDR2 SASEGT. With V trimmed by 2 bases and J by 5 bases, 4 bases remained unmatched. The CDR3 is made up of 15 amino acids. This CDR3 reads CASSEWREETGELFF. CDR3 DNA: TGTGCCAGCAGTGAATGGCGGGAGGAGACCGGGGAGCTGTTTTTT.

The V gene is TRBV27, the J gene TRBJ2-5; maybe TRBD2 (5 bases). CDR3 length: 16 amino acids. V lost 8 bases and J lost 7, with 26 bases in between. The V gene's germline CDR1 is MNHEY and CDR2 SMNVEV (reference sequence). CDR3 residues: CASLALAGGIAGTQYF. CDR3 DNA sequence: TGTGCCAGCCTCGCCCTTGCGGGCGGAATCGCTGGGACCCAGTACTTC.

The V call is TRBV7-9, the J call TRBJ1-2; D is possibly TRBD1 (5 bases). This CDR3 contains 13 residues. The V and J ends lost 4 bases and 5 bases respectively, with 11 bases between them. Looked up from germline, CDR1 is SEHNR and CDR2 is FQNEAQ (reference sequence). Here the CDR3 DNA reads TGTGCCAGCAGCTCGGGACCGGGATATGGCTACACCTTC. Encoded protein: CASSSGPGYGYTF.

The rearrangement uses TRBV10-3 and TRBJ2-6, with 7 bases that match TRBD1. This CDR3 spans 18 amino acids. With 2 bases clipped from V and 0 bases from J, the junction kept 7 bases outside the gene matches. CDR1 is ENHRY and CDR2 is SYGVKD in the germline V gene. This CDR3 reads CAISETQGIRSGANVLTF. For the CDR3, the DNA is TGTGCCATCAGTGAGACACAGGGGATACGCTCTGGGGCCAACGTCCTGACTTTC.

CDR3: CASSRFAGQGDTGELFF. As DNA, the CDR3 is TGTGCCAGCTCACGCTTCGCTGGACAGGGCGACACCGGGGAGCTGTTTTTT. The rearrangement uses TRBV18 and TRBJ2-2, with 8 positions matching TRBD1. The V gene's germline CDR1 is KGHSH and CDR2 LQKENI. The CDR3 sequence is 17 residues long. Trimming cost V 4 bases and J 3 bases; bases outside gene matches: 10.

This clone showed up just once. The chain uses TRBV4-3 and TRBJ2-6, with unresolved D. The germline V gene encodes CDR1 LGHNA and CDR2 YSLEER. CDR3 length: 18 amino acids. V shed 1 base and J shed 0 bases, with 13 bases lying between them. Here the CDR3 DNA reads TGCGCCAGCAGCCAAGTCATCCAGGTTAGCTCTGGGGCCAACGTCCTGACTTTC. It yields the protein CASSQVIQVSSGANVLTF.

The rearrangement links TRBV19 to TRBJ1-5, with D uncertain. The germline V gene encodes CDR1 LNHDA and CDR2 SQIVND (reference sequence). This CDR3 is built from 13 residues. V dropped 4 bases and J dropped 4 bases, with 8 bases sitting between them. For the CDR3, the DNA is TGTGCCAGTAGTAGGAGGGAGAATCAGCCCCAGCATTTT. Encoded protein: CASSRRENQPQHF. The full variable domain, rest sourced from reference TRBV19 and TRBJ1-5, is DGGITQSPKYLFRKEGQNVTLSCEQNLNHDAMYWYRQDPGQGLRLIYYSQIVNDFQKGDIAEGYSVSREKKESFPLTVTSAQKNPTAFYLCASSRRENQPQHFGDGTRLSIL.

The chain recombines TRBV15 with TRBJ2-2, with D unresolved. Germline V gene sequence: CDR1 LNHNV, CDR2 YYDKDF (reference sequence). There are 11 residues in the CDR3. Deletions cut 6 bases from V and 3 bases from J, with 2 bases between. The CDR3 DNA reads as TGTGCCACCAGAGACACCGGGGAGCTGTTTTTT. It is translated as CATRDTGELFF.

The chain uses TRBV9 and TRBJ2-7; D may match TRBD1 or TRBD2 (5 bases each). The CDR3 loop spans 15 amino acids. The V gene lost 0 bases and the J gene lost 1 base, with 11 bases spanning the gap. The germline gives CDR1 SGDLS, CDR2 YYNGEE. This CDR3 reads CASSVAPGPSYEQYF. The CDR3 bases are TGTGCCAGCAGCGTAGCCCCGGGACCATCCTACGAGCAGTACTTC.

This chain connects TRBV10-3 to TRBJ1-3; 8 bases match TRBD1. CDR1 and CDR2 (germline): ENHRY, SYGVKD. The length of the CDR3 is 15 residues. The J segment lost 0 bases and the V segment lost 5 bases, leaving 3 bases of the junction unmatched. CDR3 residues: CAISQQGGSGNTIYF. In DNA, the CDR3 is TGTGCCATCAGTCAACAGGGGGGCTCTGGAAACACCATATATTTT.

The chain is built from TRBV29-1 and TRBJ2-2, with unresolved D. The length of the CDR3 is 13 residues. The V gene's germline CDR1 is SQVTM and CDR2 ANQGSEA. V was cut by 3 bases and J by 2 bases, with 7 bases left in between. The CDR3 protein is CSVDPLNTGELFF. CDR3 DNA: TGCAGCGTTGACCCACTCAACACCGGGGAGCTGTTTTTT.

This clone came up once. This chain links TRBV6-5 with TRBJ1-2, with D possibly TRBD1 on 5 matching bases. This CDR3 has 13 residues. Germline V gene sequence: CDR1 MNHEY, CDR2 SVGAGI. Trimming took 4 bases from V and 8 from J, leaving 14 bases between them. As DNA, the CDR3 is TGTGCCAGCAGTTTACAGGCTTGGGGAGGCTACACCTTC. It encodes CASSLQAWGGYTF.

The chain carries TRBV24-1 and TRBJ2-3; TRBD2 agrees at 9 bases. Trimming cost V 4 bases and J 7 bases; bases outside gene matches: 5. The CDR3 loop spans 14 amino acids. Germline CDR1 KGHDR, CDR2 SFDVKD. DNA for the CDR3: TGTGCCACCAGTGACTCGACTAGCGGCAATACGCAGTATTTT. Translated: CATSDSTSGNTQYF.

J is TRBJ2-1 and V is TRBV28, with 7 bases aligning to TRBD2. This CDR3 has 15 amino acids. The ends lost 6 bases at V and 7 bases at J; junction bases unmatched: 12. Germline assignment: CDR1 MDHEN and CDR2 SYDVKM. Written as DNA, the CDR3 is TGTGCCAGCAGCTTTGGGGGGAGGGCCGGGAATGAGCAGTTCTTC. Protein: CASSFGGRAGNEQFF. Supplemented by reference TRBV28 and TRBJ2-1, the full variable domain reads DVKVTQSSRYLVKRTGEKVFLECVQDMDHENMFWYRQDPGLGLRLIYFSYDVKMKEKGDIPEGYSVSREKKERFSLILESASTNQTSMYLCASSFGGRAGNEQFFGPGTRLTVL.

This clone was picked up one time. This rearrangement joins TRBV19 to TRBJ2-4; D might be TRBD2 (5 bases). Germline V gene lookup returns CDR1 LNHDA and CDR2 SQIVND (reference sequence). V lost 7 bases and J 8 bases, leaving 24 bases between the germline ends. The CDR3 has 16 residues. Here the CDR3 reads CASITARGPVGDIQYF. Here the CDR3 DNA reads TGTGCCAGTATCACGGCCCGAGGACCGGTCGGGGACATTCAGTACTTC.

The chain employs TRBV13 and TRBJ2-3; 9 nucleotides align to TRBD2. CDR1 is PRHDT and CDR2 is FYEKMQ in the germline V gene (reference sequence). J was trimmed by 8 bases and V by 5 bases; bases with no gene match: 11. This CDR3 comprises 15 residues. The CDR3 reads CASSQASGALGTQYF. In nucleotides, the CDR3 is TGTGCCAGCAGCCAGGCTAGCGGGGCCCTCGGTACGCAGTATTTT. Full variable domain (remainder filled in from reference TRBV13 and TRBJ2-3): AAGVIQSPRHLIKEKRETATLKCYPIPRHDTVYWYQQGPGQDPQFLISFYEKMQSDKGSIPDRFSAQQFSDYHSELNMSSLELGDSALYFCASSQASGALGTQYFGPGTRLTVL.